The 31 T cell receptor beta chains presented below share a single source sample, sequenced in a study of T cells in Graves' hyperthyroidism and ophthalmopathy. Amplification of TCR beta CDR3 regions was performed using RNA transcripts as template. RT-PCR in the first round (using the HTBI primer set) targeted the TCR CDR3. From the multiplex PCR reads, TCRdb called clonotypes with MiXCR, one entry per CDR3 protein. The repertoire holds nearly 600,000 distinct CDR3 sequences, with over 12% as singletons. The sample comprised blood. The receptors shown here come from a young woman with Graves' ophthalmopathy.

This rearrangement joins TRBV7-3 to TRBJ2-1, with a weak D call TRBD1 (8 bases). CDR3 length equals 15 residues. The V end lost 5 bases, the J end lost 7 bases, and 18 bases lay between the germline ends. Germline CDR1 and CDR2: SGHTA and FQGTGA. CDR3: CASSPRQGRENEQFF. Here the CDR3 DNA reads TGTGCCAGCAGCCCCCGACAGGGGAGGGAGAATGAGCAGTTCTTC. Supplemented by reference TRBV7-3 and TRBJ2-1, the full variable domain reads GAGVSQTPSNKVTEKGKYVELRCDPISGHTALYWYRQSLGQGPEFLIYFQGTGAADDSGLPNDRFFAVRPEGSVSTLKIQRTERGDSAVYLCASSPRQGRENEQFFGPGTRLTVL.

This clonotype was seen many times. The chain uses TRBV2 and TRBJ2-2; 10 bases are shared with TRBD2. CDR1 is SNHLY and CDR2 is FYNNEI in the germline V gene. After removal of 8 bases from V and 4 bases from J, the junction contained 10 bases not matched to a gene. The CDR3 loop spans 16 amino acids. The CDR3 region is CASLAVSGRFTGELFF. DNA of the CDR3: TGTGCCAGCCTTGCGGTTAGCGGGAGGTTCACCGGGGAGCTGTTTTTT.

This clonotype was detected many times. The V call is TRBV3-1, the J call TRBJ2-5; perhaps TRBD2 as D (5 bases). Germline V gene data show CDR1 as LGHDT and CDR2 as YNNKEL (reference sequence). The CDR3 extends over 14 amino acids. The germline V and J ends were trimmed by 2 bases and 2 bases, with 9 bases remaining between them. CDR3 bases: TGTGCCAGCAGCCAACCCGGGGAACAAGAGACCCAGTACTTC. Translated, it gives CASSQPGEQETQYF.

The table lists this clonotype with many counts. The chain carries TRBV5-1 and TRBJ2-1, with D unclear. Germline CDR1 and CDR2: SGHRS and YFSETQ. The length of the CDR3 is 12 residues. V lost 4 bases, J lost 7 bases, and 9 bases lay in between. CDR3 region: CASSSTFNEQFF. The CDR3 DNA follows: TGCGCCAGCAGCAGTACTTTTAATGAGCAGTTCTTC. The full variable domain, with the rest looked up from reference TRBV5-1 and TRBJ2-1, is KAGVTQTPRYLIKTRGQQVTLSCSPISGHRSVSWYQQTPGQGLQFLFEYFSETQRNKGNFPGRFSGRQFSNSRSEMNVSTLELGDSALYLCASSSTFNEQFFGPGTRLTVL.

The sample holds many counts of this clonotype. The rearrangement uses TRBV20-1 and TRBJ2-1, with 9 bases matching TRBD2. Germline CDR1 DFQATT, CDR2 SNEGSKA (reference sequence). The V and J ends lost 6 bases and 5 bases, in that order; junction bases with no gene match: 8. The CDR3 consists of 14 residues. Written as DNA, the CDR3 is TGCAGTGCCATCGGAACTAGCGGGCACAATGAGCAGTTCTTC. This gives the protein CSAIGTSGHNEQFF.

This clonotype has a count of ten or more. The chain couples TRBV5-1 to TRBJ2-5; the D gene is possibly TRBD2 (6 bases). CDR3 size: 14 residues. Germline CDR1 is SGHRS and CDR2 is YFSETQ. V was trimmed by 1 base and J by 5 bases, leaving 12 bases between them. The CDR3 sequence: CASSLFGTSETQYF. The CDR3 DNA reads TGCGCCAGCAGCTTGTTTGGGACTTCGGAGACCCAGTACTTC.

This clonotype has just one count. A much larger clone lies a single base off, so this may be a read error. The V and J genes are TRBV2 and TRBJ1-1, with unresolved D. The CDR3 has 15 residues. Per germline, CDR1 SNHLY and CDR2 FYNNEI. The CDR3: CASNEILLGSGEAFF. The CDR3 DNA follows: TGTGCCAGCAATGAAATTCTGCTGGGCTCAGGCGAAGCTTTCTTT.

This chain joins TRBV5-1 and TRBJ2-4; 16 nucleotides align to TRBD2. After removal of 0 bases from V and 8 bases from J, the junction contained 8 bases not matched to a gene. The CDR3 consists of 18 residues. Germline V gene sequence: CDR1 SGHRS, CDR2 YFSETQ. CDR3 DNA: TGCGCCAGCAGCTTGGCGGGACTAGCGGGAGGGCATGGGGACATTCAGTACTTC. Protein sequence: CASSLAGLAGGHGDIQYF.

This clonotype was picked up many times. The chain has TRBV6-1 and TRBJ2-5, with 9 bases identical to TRBD2. With 11 bases clipped from V and 4 bases from J, the junction kept 11 bases outside the gene matches. The CDR3 length is 14 residues. Germline lookup yields CDR1 MNHNS and CDR2 SASEGT. The chain's CDR3 is CAARLAEDRETQYF. The CDR3 DNA is TGTGCCGCCCGACTAGCGGAGGACCGAGAGACCCAGTACTTC.

This sequence joins TRBV7-9 and TRBJ1-2; 11 positions agree with TRBD1. Germline lookup yields CDR1 SEHNR and CDR2 FQNEAQ (reference sequence). The CDR3 is 15 residues long. Unmatched junction bases numbered 8, after V lost 8 bases and J lost 3 bases. CDR3 loop: CASGQGTGGHYGYTF. The CDR3 DNA reads as TGTGCCAGCGGCCAAGGGACAGGGGGGCACTATGGCTACACCTTC.

This clonotype has a count of ten or more. J is TRBJ1-2 and V is TRBV30; 9 nucleotides agree with TRBD1. The CDR3 is made up of 13 amino acids. V lost 2 bases and J lost 8; bases outside the gene matches: 6. Per germline, CDR1 GTSNPN and CDR2 SVGIG (reference sequence). The CDR3 is CAWSTGTGYGYTF. The CDR3 DNA is TGTGCCTGGAGTACCGGGACAGGGTACGGCTACACCTTC.

This clonotype was seen at least ten times. This sequence joins TRBV28 and TRBJ2-1, with TRBD1 matching 8 bases. The CDR3 contains 15 residues. Trimming took 3 bases from V and 4 from J; bases not matched to a gene: 5. CDR1 is MDHEN, CDR2 SYDVKM, per germline. CDR3 sequence (DNA): TGTGCCAGCAGTTTCGCAGGGGGCGCTTACAATGAGCAGTTCTTC. It specifies CASSFAGGAYNEQFF.

CDR3 nucleotide sequence: TGTGCCAGCCGTCGGGGGGCAGGGACGATTCCCTACGAGCAGTACTTC. Its protein is CASRRGAGTIPYEQYF. V and J are TRBV27 and TRBJ2-7, with TRBD2 as a possible D gene (7 bases). V lost 8 bases to trimming and J lost 2 bases, with 22 bases between them. CDR3 length equals 16 residues. Germline loops: CDR1 MNHEY, CDR2 SMNVEV (reference sequence).

In its sample, this clonotype was seen many times. The chain carries TRBV3-2 and TRBJ1-2; TRBD1 was called by the table and not checked on the DNA. TRBV3-2 is given as a pseudogene. The CDR3 extends over 17 amino acids. In DNA form, the CDR3 reads TGTGCCAGCAGCCAAGACCTAAGACAGGGGGCGGACTATGGCTACACCTTC. Its translation is CASSQDLRQGADYGYTF.

The rearrangement joins TRBV6-4 to TRBJ2-2, with D possibly being TRBD1 (6 bases). CDR3 size: 13 residues. V lost 4 bases, J lost 7 bases, and 10 bases lay in between. Germline V gives CDR1 MRHNA, CDR2 SNTAGT. CDR3 bases: TGTGCCAGCAGTGGACAGGCCAGCGGGGAGCTGTTTTTT. It yields the protein CASSGQASGELFF.

V gene TRBV5-4 combines with J gene TRBJ2-1, with D maybe TRBD2 (6 bases). CDR3 size: 14 residues. The germline V and J ends were trimmed by 6 bases and 2 bases, with 12 bases remaining between them. CDR1 and CDR2 (germline): SGHNT, YYREEE (reference sequence). The CDR3 DNA reads as TGTGCCAGCACTCGGGAGTCGGCCTACAATGAGCAGTTCTTC. This gives the protein CASTRESAYNEQFF.

In this sample, this clonotype turned up many times. The V gene is TRBV20-1, the J gene TRBJ2-7; 15 nucleotides agree with TRBD2. The CDR3 is made up of 15 amino acids. The germline CDR1 and CDR2 sequences are DFQATT and SNEGSKA (reference sequence). The trim removed 3 bases at V and 5 bases at J, leaving 5 bases unmatched. CDR3 in amino acids: CSASGTSGRWDEQYF. For the CDR3, the DNA is TGCAGTGCTAGCGGGACTAGCGGGAGGTGGGACGAGCAGTACTTC.

The sample holds a few counts of this clonotype. V and J are TRBV3-1 and TRBJ1-6; D is unclear. There are 18 residues in the CDR3. The germline V gene encodes CDR1 LGHDT and CDR2 YNNKEL (reference sequence). The ends were cut back, 0 bases at V and 7 bases at J, with 19 bases in the middle. CDR3 sequence: CASSQDPYLGLRNSPLHF. The CDR3 DNA follows: TGTGCCAGCAGCCAAGATCCATACCTAGGCCTACGGAATTCACCCCTCCACTTT.

In this sample, this clonotype turned up many times. The CDR3 protein is CASSSDSGETQYF. DNA of the CDR3: TGTGCCAGCAGTTCGGACAGCGGGGAGACCCAGTACTTC. This sequence joins TRBV11-3 and TRBJ2-5; TRBD1 or TRBD2 may be the D gene (6 bases each). Germline CDR1 is SGHNT and CDR2 is YENEEA. The CDR3 spans 13 residues. V lost 6 bases to trimming and J lost 5 bases, with 13 bases between them.

This clonotype showed up many times. The chain carries TRBV20-1 and TRBJ1-4; D not certain. This CDR3 is 14 amino acids long. The V gene's germline CDR1 is DFQATT and CDR2 SNEGSKA (reference sequence). V lost 1 base and J lost 8, with 14 bases in between. CDR3 protein: CSARVPGLGEKLFF. The CDR3 nucleotides read TGCAGTGCTAGAGTCCCCGGGCTTGGCGAAAAACTGTTTTTT.

This clonotype occurred many times. The CDR3: CSAAGQGPVGYTF. CDR3 DNA sequence: TGCAGCGCAGCTGGACAGGGGCCGGTTGGCTACACCTTC. This sequence joins TRBV29-1 and TRBJ1-2, with TRBD1 matching 9 bases. Germline V lookup: CDR1 SQVTM, CDR2 ANQGSEA. V trimming: 7 bases; J trimming: 7 bases; junction bases outside the gene matches: 10. CDR3 length equals 13 residues.

V usage is TRBV5-1 and J usage is TRBJ2-2; possibly TRBD2 for D (5 bases). V lost 5 bases and J 0 bases, leaving 14 bases between the germline ends. The CDR3 is 16 residues long. Germline CDR1 is SGHRS and CDR2 is YFSETQ. As DNA, the CDR3 is TGCGCCAGCAGTATAATGAGGGTCTCGAACACCGGGGAGCTGTTTTTT. This codes for CASSIMRVSNTGELFF.

There are many counts of this clonotype. The chain combines TRBV7-2 with TRBJ2-2; 9 nucleotides align to TRBD2. The V and J ends lost 5 bases and 6 bases, in that order; junction bases with no gene match: 7. Germline-derived CDR1 and CDR2 are SGHTA and FQGNSA. CDR3 length equals 15 residues. The CDR3 is CASSPAASGAGELFF. CDR3 nucleotide sequence: TGTGCCAGCAGCCCGGCGGCTAGCGGGGCCGGGGAGCTGTTTTTT.

This clonotype was seen ten or more times. The chain couples TRBV6-6 to TRBJ1-5; D not resolved. Trimming cost V 0 bases and J 0 bases, with 3 bases left between them. CDR3 size: 14 residues. The V gene's germline CDR1 is MNHNY and CDR2 SVGAGI (reference sequence). The CDR3 DNA reads TGTGCCAGCAGTTACTCGAGTAGCAATCAGCCCCAGCATTTT. This gives the protein CASSYSSSNQPQHF.

This clonotype was seen at least ten times. The chain links TRBV3-1 to TRBJ1-6, with 8 bases that match TRBD1. Unmatched junction bases numbered 5, after V lost 1 base and J lost 9 bases. CDR3 size: 15 residues. The germline CDR1 and CDR2 sequences are LGHDT and YNNKEL (reference sequence). Written as DNA, the CDR3 is TGTGCCAGCAGCCAAGCCAGGGGGCAGGGTTCACCCCTCCACTTT. Its translation: CASSQARGQGSPLHF.

This clonotype has just a few counts. V is TRBV6-1 and J is TRBJ2-2; TRBD2 aligns across 8 bases. Unmatched junction bases numbered 7, after V lost 6 bases and J lost 4 bases. The germline gives CDR1 MNHNS, CDR2 SASEGT. CDR3 size: 15 residues. The CDR3 DNA sequence: TGTGCCAGCAGGGGTCGGGGGGGACGCACCGGGGAGCTGTTTTTT. Its protein is CASRGRGGRTGELFF.

This clonotype was recorded at least ten times. The rearrangement uses TRBV7-2 and TRBJ2-1, with 14 bases lining up with TRBD2. V gave up 4 bases and J gave up 10 bases; unmatched junction bases: 9. In germline, CDR1 is SGHTA, CDR2 FQGNSA. The CDR3 spans 16 residues. CDR3: CASSSGTSGSHTEQFF. The CDR3 nucleotides are TGTGCCAGCAGCTCCGGGACTAGCGGGAGTCACACCGAGCAGTTCTTC.

This clonotype was detected only a few times. The chain combines TRBV30 with TRBJ1-6; D ambiguous. The V end lost 2 bases, the J end lost 0 bases, and 8 bases lay between the germline ends. Per the germline V gene, CDR1 is GTSNPN and CDR2 is SVGIG (reference sequence). The CDR3 is 15 residues long. The CDR3 nucleotides are TGTGCCTGGAGTCGGGAGAGCTCCTATAATTCACCCCTCCACTTT. This gives the protein CAWSRESSYNSPLHF.

The table lists this clonotype with many counts. The chain uses TRBV20-1 and TRBJ2-1; 8 bases are a match to TRBD2. In germline, CDR1 is DFQATT, CDR2 SNEGSKA (reference sequence). V shed 5 bases and J 2 bases; nucleotides not matched to a gene: 14. This CDR3 is built from 17 residues. CDR3 sequence: CSAGETGTRRPYNEQFF. CDR3 nucleotide sequence: TGCAGTGCTGGCGAAACCGGGACTAGAAGGCCCTACAATGAGCAGTTCTTC.

This clonotype was observed at least ten times. The CDR3 DNA sequence: TGTGCCACCAGTGATTGGGGACGGACTAACACCGGGGAGCTGTTTTTT. Translation: CATSDWGRTNTGELFF. The rearrangement links TRBV24-1 to TRBJ2-2; either TRBD1 or TRBD2 may supply D (5 bases each). The CDR3 covers 16 residues. In germline, CDR1 is KGHDR, CDR2 SFDVKD. V gave up 2 bases and J gave up 2 bases, with 11 bases separating them.

The table lists this clonotype with many counts. This chain links TRBV29-1 with TRBJ2-3; no clear D. Germline loops: CDR1 SQVTM, CDR2 ANQGSEA. With 3 bases removed from V and 1 base from J, the gap between germline ends came to 8 bases. The CDR3 length is 13 residues. In DNA form, the CDR3 reads TGCAGCGTTGATGGGCCACGCACAGATACGCAGTATTTT. This sequence encodes CSVDGPRTDTQYF.